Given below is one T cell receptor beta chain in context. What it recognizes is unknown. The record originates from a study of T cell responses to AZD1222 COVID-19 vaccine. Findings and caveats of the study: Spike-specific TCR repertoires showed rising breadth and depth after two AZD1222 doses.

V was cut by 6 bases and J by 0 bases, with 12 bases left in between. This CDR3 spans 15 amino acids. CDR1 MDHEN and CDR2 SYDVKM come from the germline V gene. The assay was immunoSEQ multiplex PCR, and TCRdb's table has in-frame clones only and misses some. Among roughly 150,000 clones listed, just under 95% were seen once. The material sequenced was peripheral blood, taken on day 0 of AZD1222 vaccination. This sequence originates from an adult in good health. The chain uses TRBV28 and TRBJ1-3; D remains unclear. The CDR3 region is CASSSLAGSGNTIYF. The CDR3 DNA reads TGTGCCAGCAGCTCCTTGGCGGGCTCTGGAAACACCATATATTTT.